These 29 T cell receptor beta chains came from one sample sequenced in a study of technical replicates of blood from several donors. Clones were sequenced by immunoSEQ multiplex PCR, and TCRdb holds only the in-frame ones, with some missing. Of tens of thousands of clones listed, 92% are singletons. The sequenced material came from T cells isolated from PBMCs. Source of these receptors: a human donor in good health.

V gene TRBV6-5 combines with J gene TRBJ1-2, with D maybe TRBD1 (5 bases). V was cut by 0 bases and J by 10 bases, with 9 bases left in between. The CDR3 is made up of 12 amino acids. Germline V gives CDR1 MNHEY, CDR2 SVGAGI. The CDR3 sequence is CASSYSGRVYTF. In nucleotides, the CDR3 is TGTGCCAGCAGTTACTCAGGCAGGGTCTACACCTTC.

The J gene is TRBJ2-7, the V gene TRBV11-2; possible D gene TRBD1, 5 bases. This CDR3 has 14 amino acids. Trimming shortened V by 4 bases and J by 0 bases, and 10 bases separated the two germline ends. In germline, CDR1 is SGHAT, CDR2 FQNNGV. The CDR3 nucleotides are TGTGCCAGCAGCTCTCAGGGTAGCTCCTACGAGCAGTACTTC. Protein: CASSSQGSSYEQYF.

The J gene is TRBJ2-5, the V gene TRBV6-6; D may be TRBD1 (5 bases). V shed 4 bases and J shed 2 bases, with 11 bases lying between them. The CDR3 length is 14 residues. Germline CDR1 MNHNY, CDR2 SVGAGI (reference sequence). CDR3 loop: CASSSRQNQETQYF. In DNA form, the CDR3 reads TGTGCCAGCAGTTCGCGACAGAATCAAGAGACCCAGTACTTC.

This clone appeared once. This chain connects TRBV5-6 to TRBJ2-6; D remains unclear. The CDR3 is 13 amino acids. The V and J ends lost 4 bases and 4 bases respectively, with 6 bases between them. In germline, CDR1 is SGHDT, CDR2 YYEEEE. The DNA for the CDR3 is TGTGCCAGCAGCCCGGAGGGGGCCAACGTCCTGACTTTC. The encoded protein is CASSPEGANVLTF.

The chain recombines TRBV28 with TRBJ2-7; TRBD1 aligns across 7 bases. The CDR3 runs 12 residues. Germline CDR1 reads MDHEN; CDR2 reads SYDVKM. Unmatched junction bases numbered 1, after V lost 5 bases and J lost 3 bases. CDR3 amino acids: CASSTGDYEQYF. CDR3 nucleotides: TGTGCCAGCAGTACAGGGGACTACGAGCAGTACTTC.

This chain links TRBV13 with TRBJ2-7, with D hard to call. Germline loops: CDR1 PRHDT, CDR2 FYEKMQ (reference sequence). The ends were cut back, 2 bases at V and 2 bases at J, with 10 bases in the middle. This CDR3 is 14 amino acids long. The CDR3 is CASSLLNSPYEQYF. DNA for the CDR3: TGTGCCAGCAGCTTACTGAACAGTCCCTACGAGCAGTACTTC.

The rearrangement links TRBV6-5 to TRBJ1-2, with a tentative D call TRBD1 (5 bases). Germline V gives CDR1 MNHEY, CDR2 SVGAGI. Trimming shortened V by 0 bases and J by 3 bases, and 8 bases separated the two germline ends. The CDR3 is made up of 14 amino acids. This CDR3 reads CASSYSRTHYGYTF. The CDR3 DNA sequence: TGTGCCAGCAGTTACTCGAGGACACACTATGGCTACACCTTC.

V usage is TRBV5-1 and J usage is TRBJ1-1, with 9 nucleotides matching TRBD1. The CDR3 covers 12 residues. Unmatched junction bases numbered 4, after V lost 2 bases and J lost 11 bases. CDR1 and CDR2 from the germline V gene are SGHRS and YFSETQ. CDR3 residues: CASSLQGAGAFF. In nucleotides, the CDR3 is TGCGCCAGCAGCTTACAGGGGGCCGGTGCTTTCTTT.

V usage is TRBV13 and J usage is TRBJ2-1, with D possibly matching TRBD2 (6 bases). Germline values: CDR1 PRHDT, CDR2 FYEKMQ (reference sequence). V was trimmed by 5 bases and J by 4 bases, leaving 15 bases between them. The CDR3 has 15 amino acids. CDR3 in amino acids: CASSPIGSGYNEQFF. The DNA for the CDR3 is TGTGCCAGCAGCCCCATCGGTAGCGGTTACAATGAGCAGTTCTTC.

V is TRBV7-9 and J is TRBJ2-7, with a tentative D call TRBD2 (5 bases). Germline assignment: CDR1 SEHNR and CDR2 FQNEAQ (reference sequence). The CDR3 extends over 14 amino acids. Trimming removed 3 bases at V and 2 bases at J, with 11 bases between. Written as DNA, the CDR3 is TGTGCCAGCAGCTTTGAGGGCGGAGCCTACGAGCAGTACTTC. This gives the protein CASSFEGGAYEQYF.

This sequence joins TRBV13 and TRBJ2-7; 7 nucleotides line up with TRBD1. Germline CDR1 is PRHDT and CDR2 is FYEKMQ (reference sequence). The CDR3 spans 13 residues. V lost 5 bases, J lost 2 bases, and 3 bases stayed unmatched. CDR3: CASSPTGTYEQYF. In nucleotides, the CDR3 is TGTGCCAGCAGCCCGACAGGGACCTACGAGCAGTACTTC.

The chain links TRBV6-5 to TRBJ2-1, with D possibly TRBD2 on 6 matching bases. This CDR3 has 13 amino acids. V dropped 4 bases and J dropped 7 bases, with 11 bases sitting between them. Germline values: CDR1 MNHEY, CDR2 SVGAGI. CDR3 protein: CASSSGTPNEQFF. CDR3 in DNA: TGTGCCAGCAGTTCCGGGACTCCAAATGAGCAGTTCTTC.

This clone was seen more than once but under ten times. The chain combines TRBV13 with TRBJ1-1, with D possibly TRBD1 on 5 matching bases. CDR1 is PRHDT, CDR2 FYEKMQ, per germline (reference sequence). The V end lost 5 bases, the J end lost 2 bases, and 15 bases lay between the germline ends. The CDR3 contains 15 residues. CDR3 coding DNA: TGTGCCAGCAGCCAAGGACACCAAGTAAACACTGAAGCTTTCTTT. It codes for CASSQGHQVNTEAFF.

This rearrangement joins TRBV7-8 to TRBJ1-2, with 7 bases that match TRBD1. J gave up 4 bases and V 4 bases, and 3 bases lay outside the gene matches. CDR1 SGHVS and CDR2 FQNEAQ come from the germline V gene. The CDR3 sequence is 13 residues long. The DNA of the CDR3 is TGTGCCAGCAGCTACACAGGGGCCTATGGCTACACCTTC. Its translation is CASSYTGAYGYTF.

The chain is built from TRBV7-6 and TRBJ2-5; 7 nucleotides line up with TRBD2. The CDR3 is 17 residues long. V lost 3 bases to trimming and J lost 5 bases; unmatched junction nucleotides: 15. Germline V CDR1 and CDR2: SGHVS, FNYEAQ. The DNA of the CDR3 is TGTGCCAGCAGCTTGCCGCGCCGGGGGGAGTTGGTCGAGACCCAGTACTTC. This gives the protein CASSLPRRGELVETQYF.

The CDR3, as DNA: TGTGCCAGCAGCGTAGCTTTCGAGACAGCGGGCGGCTACACCTTC. Protein product: CASSVAFETAGGYTF. This chain uses TRBV9 with TRBJ1-2, with D possibly TRBD1 on 5 matching bases. V gave up 0 bases and J gave up 8 bases, with 17 bases separating them. This CDR3 contains 15 residues. Germline V gene lookup returns CDR1 SGDLS and CDR2 YYNGEE.

This chain connects TRBV10-2 to TRBJ2-7, with D possibly TRBD2 on 6 matching bases. V dropped 6 bases and J dropped 5 bases, with 17 bases sitting between them. Germline V gives CDR1 WSHSY, CDR2 SAAADI. The CDR3 covers 14 residues. For the CDR3, the DNA is TGCGCCAGCAGGCCTGGAGCGGGCGTCAACGAGCAGTACTTC. The encoded protein is CASRPGAGVNEQYF.

The V and J genes are TRBV18 and TRBJ1-3; D is perhaps TRBD1 (5 bases). V gave up 3 bases and J gave up 4 bases, with 10 bases separating them. Germline V gives CDR1 KGHSH, CDR2 LQKENI. This CDR3 has 14 residues. The CDR3 DNA follows: TGTGCCAGCTCACCTTACGACAGAGGAAACACCATATATTTT. Encoded protein: CASSPYDRGNTIYF.

Worth noting for this clone: The same CDR3 also results from other DNA sequences found in this sample. The chain carries TRBV29-1 and TRBJ2-3, with D possibly matching TRBD1 (6 bases). Trimming removed 1 base from V and 2 bases from J, with 10 bases in between. Germline values: CDR1 SQVTM, CDR2 ANQGSEA. This CDR3 is 14 amino acids long. This chain's CDR3 is CSVEGQGYTDTQYF. CDR3 coding DNA: TGCAGCGTTGAAGGTCAGGGGTACACAGATACGCAGTATTTT.

The rearrangement joins TRBV2 to TRBJ2-1; D may be TRBD2 (6 bases). CDR1 is SNHLY and CDR2 is FYNNEI in the germline V gene. The CDR3 extends over 12 amino acids. Trimming removed 9 bases from V and 6 bases from J, with 12 bases in between. For the CDR3, the DNA is TGTGCCAGGACTAGTCTCCGCAATGAGCAGTTCTTC. Protein product: CARTSLRNEQFF.

The V call is TRBV7-2, the J call TRBJ1-2, with D uncertain. The CDR3 is 14 residues long. V gave up 1 base and J gave up 7 bases, with 13 bases separating them. CDR1 and CDR2 (germline): SGHTA, FQGNSA. In DNA form, the CDR3 reads TGTGCCAGCAGCTTAGGGGCTCGGGGTGGTGGCTACACCTTC. It codes for CASSLGARGGGYTF.

CDR3: CAWSPRGLLSYNEQFF. The CDR3 DNA follows: TGTGCCTGGAGTCCCCGAGGACTACTCTCCTACAATGAGCAGTTCTTC. The rearrangement links TRBV30 to TRBJ2-1; possible D gene TRBD2, 6 bases. Germline CDR1 reads GTSNPN; CDR2 reads SVGIG (reference sequence). The CDR3 covers 16 residues. V was cut by 2 bases and J by 0 bases, with 14 bases left in between.

This clone was counted a few times. The rearrangement joins TRBV5-4 to TRBJ2-7, with TRBD2 as a possible D gene (5 bases). The CDR3 has 15 residues. V shed 0 bases and J shed 2 bases, with 12 bases lying between them. Germline loops: CDR1 SGHNT, CDR2 YYREEE (reference sequence). In DNA form, the CDR3 reads TGTGCCAGCAGCTTGGGGCTAGCACCCGCCTACGAGCAGTACTTC. Its protein is CASSLGLAPAYEQYF.

The CDR3 DNA is TGCGCCAGCAGCTTGACTAGCGGGAGGGGAGAGACCCAGTACTTC. Translation: CASSLTSGRGETQYF. V gene TRBV5-1 combines with J gene TRBJ2-5; 13 nucleotides line up with TRBD2. The CDR3 loop spans 15 amino acids. Germline V CDR1 and CDR2: SGHRS, YFSETQ. The J segment lost 4 bases and the V segment lost 1 base, leaving 1 base of the junction unmatched. Filled out from reference TRBV5-1 and TRBJ2-5, the complete variable domain reads KAGVTQTPRYLIKTRGQQVTLSCSPISGHRSVSWYQQTPGQGLQFLFEYFSETQRNKGNFPGRFSGRQFSNSRSEMNVSTLELGDSALYLCASSLTSGRGETQYFGPGTRLLVL.

The chain combines TRBV29-1 with TRBJ1-3; D is unclear. The germline V gene has CDR1 SQVTM and CDR2 ANQGSEA. V was pared by 3 bases and J by 4 bases, with 10 bases between. The CDR3 contains 13 residues. The CDR3 DNA follows: TGCAGCGTTGACGGGGTCTCCGGAAACACCATATATTTT. It yields the protein CSVDGVSGNTIYF.

The chain is built from TRBV6-5 and TRBJ1-1; D possibly corresponds to TRBD1 (5 bases). Germline V gene lookup returns CDR1 MNHEY and CDR2 SVGAGI. CDR3 size: 15 residues. V lost 5 bases, J lost 0 bases, and 13 bases lay in between. The CDR3 nucleotides read TGTGCCAGCAGTAAATATGGGGGGATGAACACTGAAGCTTTCTTT. It encodes CASSKYGGMNTEAFF.

The genes are TRBV7-3 and TRBJ2-1; 9 bases agree with TRBD2. The CDR3 covers 14 residues. Trimming at V came to 0 bases and at J to 7 bases, leaving 1 base not matched to a gene. CDR1 SGHTA and CDR2 FQGTGA come from the germline V gene. The CDR3 region has the DNA TGTGCCAGCAGCTTAACTAGCGGGAGTAATGAGCAGTTCTTC. This sequence encodes CASSLTSGSNEQFF.

V gene TRBV4-2 combines with J gene TRBJ2-1, with TRBD2 identical over 10 bases. J was trimmed by 1 base and V by 0 bases; bases with no gene match: 9. The length of the CDR3 is 19 residues. Germline CDR1 is LGHNA and CDR2 is YNFKEQ. The CDR3 protein is CASSQDRASGSASYNEQFF. The CDR3 nucleotides read TGTGCCAGCAGCCAAGATCGGGCTAGCGGGAGTGCGTCCTACAATGAGCAGTTCTTC.

The chain recombines TRBV10-3 with TRBJ2-7; 13 nucleotides line up with TRBD2. There are 17 residues in the CDR3. Germline V CDR1 and CDR2: ENHRY, SYGVKD. V was clipped by 6 bases and J by 2 bases; unmatched bases: 10. CDR3 in amino acids: CAISRGTGTSGTYEQYF. CDR3 bases: TGTGCCATCAGCAGAGGAACCGGGACTAGCGGGACCTACGAGCAGTACTTC.